Below, 14 T cell receptor beta chains from the same sample are listed, as sequenced in a study of CD8+CD57+ T cells in acquired aplastic anemia. Genomic DNA, serving as template, underwent TCR beta VDJ and CDR3 profiling. TCRdb redid the calling of the reads with MiXCR, one entry per CDR3 protein. The repertoire holds over 150,000 distinct CDR3 sequences, with approximately 40% as singletons. Sequenced sample: sorted CD4+, CD8+, or CD8+CD57+ T cells (not recorded which) from PBMCs. The receptors stem from a human donor in good health.

This chain uses TRBV11-2 with TRBJ1-6, with D possibly matching TRBD1 (5 bases). Germline CDR1 is SGHAT and CDR2 is FQNNGV. Between the trimmed V and J ends, which lost 6 bases and 7 bases, there was a span of 16 bases. This CDR3 is 15 amino acids long. The CDR3 DNA reads as TGTGCCAGCAGGGGAGATTGGGGGAGAAATTCACCCCTCCACTTT. Protein product: CASRGDWGRNSPLHF.

Comments on this clonotype: A much larger clone differs by one base, so this may be a read error. The CDR3 spells CASSCTGIDQPQHF. For the CDR3, the DNA is TGTGCCAGCAGTTGCACAGGGATTGATCAGCCCCAGCATTTT. The chain combines TRBV6-5 with TRBJ1-5; a weak D match, TRBD1 (6 bases). This CDR3 region has 14 residues. The germline CDR1 and CDR2 sequences are MNHEY and SVGAGI. V was trimmed by 4 bases and J by 5 bases, leaving 12 bases between them.

This clonotype has only a few counts. The CDR3 DNA follows: TGTGCCAGCAGCTCTATACCGGGACAGGCTAATTCACCCCTCCACTTT. Protein sequence: CASSSIPGQANSPLHF. V is TRBV7-6 and J is TRBJ1-6; 8 bases match TRBD1. This CDR3 has 16 residues. J gave up 6 bases and V 4 bases, and 8 bases lay outside the gene matches. Germline loops: CDR1 SGHVS, CDR2 FNYEAQ.

The gene calls are TRBV12-3 or TRBV12-4 and TRBJ2-2, with D uncertain. V lost 3 bases and J lost 0, with 11 bases in between. There are 16 residues in the CDR3. This CDR3 is CASSFSVHANTGELFF. CDR3 in DNA: TGTGCCAGCAGTTTTTCCGTCCACGCGAACACCGGGGAGCTGTTTTTT.

The genes are TRBV20-1 and TRBJ2-7, with D possibly TRBD1 on 5 matching bases. From germline, CDR1 is DFQATT and CDR2 SNEGSKA (reference sequence). The V and J ends lost 4 bases and 1 base respectively, with 11 bases between them. CDR3 size: 13 residues. In DNA form, the CDR3 reads TGCAGTGCTACGACAGTGGGATCCTACGAGCAGTACTTC. Protein product: CSATTVGSYEQYF.

There are many counts of this clonotype. This chain's CDR3 is CASSETGSPLHF. The DNA for the CDR3 is TGTGCCAGCAGTGAGACGGGGTCACCCCTCCACTTT. The gene calls are TRBV2 and TRBJ1-6; no clear D gene. With 3 bases removed from V and 10 bases from J, the gap between germline ends came to 7 bases. Germline CDR1 reads SNHLY; CDR2 reads FYNNEI. The CDR3 runs to 12 residues. Together with reference TRBV2 and TRBJ1-6, the CDR3 gives the full variable domain: EPEVTQTPSHQVTQMGQEVILRCVPISNHLYFYWYRQILGQKVEFLVSFYNNEISEKSEIFDDQFSVERPDGSNFTLKIRSTKLEDSAMYFCASSETGSPLHFGNGTRLTVT.

V usage is TRBV3-1 and J usage is TRBJ2-1, with TRBD2 as a possible D gene (6 bases). Trimming removed 0 bases at V and 4 bases at J, with 13 bases between. Germline-derived CDR1 and CDR2 are LGHDT and YNNKEL (reference sequence). This CDR3 has 16 amino acids. CDR3 residues: CASSQDTSPPYNEQFF. CDR3 DNA sequence: TGTGCCAGCAGCCAAGATACTAGCCCCCCTTACAATGAGCAGTTCTTC.

The chain is built from TRBV9 and TRBJ1-5; perhaps TRBD1 as D (5 bases). The CDR3 consists of 14 residues. Trimming cost V 4 bases and J 1 base, with 9 bases left between them. The germline V gene has CDR1 SGDLS and CDR2 YYNGEE. CDR3 amino acids: CASSSDRSNQPQHF. The CDR3 coding sequence is TGTGCCAGCAGCTCCGACAGAAGCAATCAGCCCCAGCATTTT.

The CDR3 reads CSVLRDTNYEQYF. The CDR3 coding sequence is TGCAGCGTCCTCCGGGACACCAACTACGAGCAGTACTTC. V is TRBV29-1 and J is TRBJ2-7; D is perhaps TRBD1 (6 bases). The length of the CDR3 is 13 residues. The germline CDR1 and CDR2 sequences are SQVTM and ANQGSEA. V was pared by 6 bases and J by 3 bases, with 15 bases between.

On this clonotype: A read error is possible here, since a much larger clone lies one base away. The chain recombines TRBV5-1 with TRBJ2-1, with D unclear. There are 15 residues in the CDR3. Germline V lookup: CDR1 SGHRS, CDR2 YFSETQ. The CDR3 sequence: CASSLALVSYNELFF. CDR3 in DNA: TGCGCCAGCAGCTTGGCGCTTGTATCCTACAATGAGCTGTTCTTC.

This rearrangement joins TRBV13 to TRBJ2-7, with TRBD1 as a possible D gene (6 bases). Trimming removed 3 bases from V and 5 bases from J, with 14 bases in between. Per germline, CDR1 PRHDT and CDR2 FYEKMQ (reference sequence). The CDR3 is 14 residues long. CDR3 protein: CASSLTTGFHEQYF. CDR3 nucleotides: TGTGCCAGCAGCTTGACTACAGGGTTCCACGAGCAGTACTTC. The variable domain in full, completed from reference TRBV13 and TRBJ2-7, reads AAGVIQSPRHLIKEKRETATLKCYPIPRHDTVYWYQQGPGQDPQFLISFYEKMQSDKGSIPDRFSAQQFSDYHSELNMSSLELGDSALYFCASSLTTGFHEQYFGPGTRLTVT.

Many counts were recorded for this clonotype. V gene TRBV6-5 combines with J gene TRBJ2-7, with D maybe TRBD1 (6 bases). V was trimmed by 0 bases and J by 0 bases, leaving 9 bases between them. The germline V gene encodes CDR1 MNHEY and CDR2 SVGAGI. CDR3 length: 15 amino acids. CDR3 nucleotide sequence: TGTGCCAGCAGTTACTCGGGGACACCCTCCTACGAGCAGTACTTC. This encodes CASSYSGTPSYEQYF.

This clonotype showed up many times. This chain joins TRBV20-1 and TRBJ1-5; D unresolved. CDR1 is DFQATT and CDR2 is SNEGSKA in the germline V gene (reference sequence). V lost 1 base, J lost 3 bases, and 10 bases lay in between. This CDR3 is 14 amino acids long. The CDR3 region has the DNA TGCAGTGCTAGAGCCGGGAGTTACAATCAGCCCCAGCATTTT. This encodes CSARAGSYNQPQHF.

This clonotype was detected ten times or more. V is TRBV4-3 and J is TRBJ2-7; no clear D. Germline values: CDR1 LGHNA, CDR2 YSLEER. Trimming stripped 0 bases from V and 1 base from J, with 10 bases between. The CDR3 runs to 15 residues. The CDR3 region has the DNA TGCGCCAGCAGCCAAGATCGCGCACAGTCCTACGAGCAGTACTTC. This translates into CASSQDRAQSYEQYF.